This T cell receptor (beta chain) comes out of a study of cytomegalovirus exposure and HLA in healthy donors. General study results and limits: It was reported that the classifier diagnosed cytomegalovirus status with high specificity and sensitivity in both the original and validation cohorts. Under in vitro conditions, a few CMV-associated chains were confirmed as specific for CMV antigens. Most sequenced TCRs were rare (though some public TCRs occurred in many donors).

Only in-frame clones appear in the TCRdb table, and some are missing; sequencing was by immunoSEQ multiplex PCR. Among about 110,000 clones listed, roughly nine tenths were seen once. Notes on this clone: Its specificity is unknown.

Sequencing used PBMCs. The sequence came from a young woman in good health and CMV-seropositive.

CDR3: CASSPPAGGTDTQYF. In DNA form, the CDR3 reads TGTGCCAGCAGCCCCCCAGCGGGGGGCACAGATACGCAGTATTTT. J is TRBJ2-3 and V is TRBV7-9; 8 bases are shared with TRBD2. V gave up 5 bases and J gave up 1 base; unmatched junction bases: 5. Germline loops: CDR1 SEHNR, CDR2 FQNEAQ (reference sequence). This CDR3 is 15 amino acids long.